This TCR beta chain comes out of a study of T cell responses to AZD1222 COVID-19 vaccine. Points from the study as a whole: Without day 14 samples, only post-peak T cell repertoires were studied. Clonal diversity was possibly underestimated, and white British individuals and females predominated among donors.

On this clone itself: Antigen: not known.

Germline V gives CDR1 SQVTM, CDR2 ANQGSEA. V lost 5 bases, J lost 5 bases, and 17 bases lay in between. The CDR3 loop spans 14 amino acids. Only in-frame clones appear in the TCRdb table, and some are missing; sequencing was by immunoSEQ multiplex PCR. Of approximately 110,000 clones detected, around nine tenths appear once; the ten largest clones hold under 3%. The V and J genes are TRBV29-1 and TRBJ2-3, with TRBD1 as a possible D gene (5 bases). The sample in question was peripheral blood, obtained 28 days after the second AZD1222 dose. This TCR was recovered from an adult who received the AZD1222 COVID-19 vaccine. For the CDR3, the DNA is TGCAGCGTTTCGACAGAAAAGAGAAGAGATACGCAGTATTTT. Its protein product is CSVSTEKRRDTQYF.